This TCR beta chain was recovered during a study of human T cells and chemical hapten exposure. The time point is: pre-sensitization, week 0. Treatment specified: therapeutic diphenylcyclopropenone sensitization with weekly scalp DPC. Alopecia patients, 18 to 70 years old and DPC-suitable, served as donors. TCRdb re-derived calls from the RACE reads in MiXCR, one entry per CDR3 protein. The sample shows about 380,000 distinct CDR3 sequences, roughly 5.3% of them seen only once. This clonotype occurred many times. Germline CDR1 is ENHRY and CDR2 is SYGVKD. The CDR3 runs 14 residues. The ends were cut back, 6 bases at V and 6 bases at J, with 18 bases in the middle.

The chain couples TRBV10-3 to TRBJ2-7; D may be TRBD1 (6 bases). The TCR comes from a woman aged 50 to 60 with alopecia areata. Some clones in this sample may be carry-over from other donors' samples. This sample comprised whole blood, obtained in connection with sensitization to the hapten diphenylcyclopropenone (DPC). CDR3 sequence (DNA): TGTGCCATCAGCCCTTTGGACAGAGGGGCCGAGCAGTACTTC. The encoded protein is CAISPLDRGAEQYF.